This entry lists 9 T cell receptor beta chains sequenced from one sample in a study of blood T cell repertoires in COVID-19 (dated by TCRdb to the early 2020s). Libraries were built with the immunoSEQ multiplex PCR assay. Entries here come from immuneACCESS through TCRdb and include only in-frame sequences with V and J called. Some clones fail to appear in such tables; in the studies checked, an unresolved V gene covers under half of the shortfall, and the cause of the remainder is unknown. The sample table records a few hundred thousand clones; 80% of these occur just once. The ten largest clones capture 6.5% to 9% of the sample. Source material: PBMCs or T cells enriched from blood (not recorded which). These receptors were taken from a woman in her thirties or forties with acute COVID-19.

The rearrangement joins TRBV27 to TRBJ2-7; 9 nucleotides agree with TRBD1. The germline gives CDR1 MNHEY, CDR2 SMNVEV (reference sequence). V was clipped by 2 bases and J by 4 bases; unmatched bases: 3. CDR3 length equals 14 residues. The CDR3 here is CASSLTTGGYEQYF. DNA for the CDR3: TGTGCCAGCAGTTTAACGACAGGGGGATACGAGCAGTACTTC.

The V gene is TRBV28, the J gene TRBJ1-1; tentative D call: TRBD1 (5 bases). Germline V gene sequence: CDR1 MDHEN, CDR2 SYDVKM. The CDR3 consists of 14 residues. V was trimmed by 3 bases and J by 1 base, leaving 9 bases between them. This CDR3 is CASSLVTENTEAFF. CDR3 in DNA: TGTGCCAGCAGTTTGGTGACAGAGAACACTGAAGCTTTCTTT.

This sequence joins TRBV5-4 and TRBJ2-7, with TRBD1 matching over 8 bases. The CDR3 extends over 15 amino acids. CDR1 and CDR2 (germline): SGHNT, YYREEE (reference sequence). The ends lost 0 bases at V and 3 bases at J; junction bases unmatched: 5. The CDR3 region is CASSLVPTGDYEQYF. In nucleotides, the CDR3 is TGTGCCAGCAGCTTGGTACCGACAGGGGACTACGAGCAGTACTTC.

The chain's CDR3 is CASSLLEGTEAFF. The CDR3 region has the DNA TGTGCCAGCAGCCTACTAGAGGGTACTGAAGCTTTCTTT. The rearrangement uses TRBV3-1 (or the pseudogene TRBV3-2) and TRBJ1-1; D uncertain. The CDR3 length is 13 residues. Trimming stripped 4 bases from V and 5 bases from J, with 11 bases between. Germline lookup yields CDR1 LGHDT and CDR2 YNNKEL (reference sequence).

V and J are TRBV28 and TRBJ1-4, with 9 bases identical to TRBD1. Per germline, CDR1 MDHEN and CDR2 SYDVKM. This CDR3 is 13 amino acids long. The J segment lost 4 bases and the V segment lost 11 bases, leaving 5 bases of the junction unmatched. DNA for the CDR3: TGTGCCTCCACAGGGGGCTATAATGAAAAACTGTTTTTT. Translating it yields CASTGGYNEKLFF.

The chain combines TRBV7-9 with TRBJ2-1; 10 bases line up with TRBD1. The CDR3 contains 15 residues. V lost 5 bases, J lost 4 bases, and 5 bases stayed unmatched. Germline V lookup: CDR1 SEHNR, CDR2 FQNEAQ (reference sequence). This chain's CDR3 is CASSPPGQGYNEQFF. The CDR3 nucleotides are TGTGCCAGCAGCCCACCGGGACAGGGGTACAATGAGCAGTTCTTC.

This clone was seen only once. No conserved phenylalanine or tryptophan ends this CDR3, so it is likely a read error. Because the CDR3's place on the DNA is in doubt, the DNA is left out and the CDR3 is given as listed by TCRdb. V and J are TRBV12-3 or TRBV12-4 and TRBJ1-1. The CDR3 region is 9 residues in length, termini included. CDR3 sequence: CASSLPPSL.

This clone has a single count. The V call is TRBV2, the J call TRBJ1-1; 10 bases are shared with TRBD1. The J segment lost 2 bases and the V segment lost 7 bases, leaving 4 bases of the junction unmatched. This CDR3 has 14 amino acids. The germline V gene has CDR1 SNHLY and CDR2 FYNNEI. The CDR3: CASKRDRGNTEAFF. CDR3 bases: TGTGCCAGCAAACGGGACAGGGGTAACACTGAAGCTTTCTTT.

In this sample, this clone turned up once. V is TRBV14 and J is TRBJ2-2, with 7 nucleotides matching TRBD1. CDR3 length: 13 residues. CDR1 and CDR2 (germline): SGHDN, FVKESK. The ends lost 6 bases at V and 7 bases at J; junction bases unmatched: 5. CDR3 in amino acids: CASSVTGVGELFF. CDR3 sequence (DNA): TGTGCCAGCAGTGTTACAGGGGTCGGGGAGCTGTTTTTT.